Shown below are 23 T cell receptor beta chains from a single sample sequenced in a study of T cell responses to AZD1222 COVID-19 vaccine. TCRdb's copy holds only in-frame clones and misses some; the assay was immunoSEQ multiplex PCR. The profile shows roughly 120,000 clones, 91% of them singletons. This specimen was peripheral blood, taken on day 0 of AZD1222 vaccination. Source of these receptors: an adult in good health.

This clone was picked up one time. This chain joins TRBV3-1 (or the pseudogene TRBV3-2) and TRBJ2-1; a weak D match, TRBD2 (5 bases). The V gene's germline CDR1 is LGHDT and CDR2 YNNKEL (reference sequence). The CDR3 spans 14 residues. V gave up 0 bases and J gave up 10 bases, with 13 bases separating them. The CDR3 nucleotides are TGTGCCAGCAGCCAAGACCTAGCAATTATCGAGCAGTTCTTC. As protein: CASSQDLAIIEQFF.

This chain connects TRBV2 to TRBJ2-3; 11 bases are a match to TRBD2. Germline V gene data show CDR1 as SNHLY and CDR2 as FYNNEI. The trim removed 6 bases at V and 0 bases at J, leaving 8 bases unmatched. CDR3 size: 17 residues. The CDR3 DNA follows: TGTGCCAGCAGGCCGGGACTAGCGGATGCTAGCACAGATACGCAGTATTTT. Translation: CASRPGLADASTDTQYF.

V is TRBV5-6 and J is TRBJ2-7; D remains unclear. V was shortened by 4 bases and J by 2 bases, with 10 bases between the two germline ends. Germline assignment: CDR1 SGHDT and CDR2 YYEEEE. The CDR3 covers 13 residues. The DNA of the CDR3 is TGTGCCAGCAGCCCCTGGGTGGCCTACGAGCAGTACTTC. Residues: CASSPWVAYEQYF.

The chain employs TRBV10-2 and TRBJ1-5; 8 bases are a match to TRBD1. CDR1 and CDR2 from the germline V gene are WSHSY and SAAADI. The J segment lost 5 bases and the V segment lost 3 bases, leaving 6 bases of the junction unmatched. The CDR3 runs 15 residues. The CDR3 DNA follows: TGCGCCAGCAGTGAAAGGACAGGGTTGGATCAGCCCCAGCATTTT. It specifies CASSERTGLDQPQHF.

This chain uses TRBV7-9 with TRBJ1-1; D gene unclear. Germline CDR1 SEHNR, CDR2 FQNEAQ (reference sequence). V gave up 5 bases and J gave up 0 bases, with 16 bases separating them. This CDR3 has 16 residues. CDR3 protein: CASSPQFELMNTEAFF. The CDR3 DNA reads TGTGCCAGCAGCCCCCAGTTTGAGCTCATGAACACTGAAGCTTTCTTT.

This chain uses TRBV10-3 with TRBJ1-3, with TRBD1 identical over 10 bases. The CDR3 contains 15 residues. V lost 6 bases to trimming and J lost 4 bases; unmatched junction nucleotides: 6. Per the germline V gene, CDR1 is ENHRY and CDR2 is SYGVKD. CDR3 nucleotides: TGTGCCATCAGCGGGGACAGGGGCTCAGGAAACACCATATATTTT. This codes for CAISGDRGSGNTIYF.

The chain couples TRBV7-6 to TRBJ1-2; unclear D gene. The CDR3 runs 13 residues. Deletions cut 4 bases from V and 8 bases from J, with 14 bases between. Germline assignment: CDR1 SGHVS and CDR2 FNYEAQ. The CDR3 DNA is TGTGCCAGCAGCTGGACCCGTGGAGAGGGCTACACCTTC. Translated: CASSWTRGEGYTF.

The J gene is TRBJ1-5, the V gene TRBV6-2 or TRBV6-3, with TRBD1 matching over 7 bases. CDR3 length: 15 amino acids. Trimming took 6 bases from V and 2 from J; bases not matched to a gene: 7. Germline V gene data show CDR1 as MNHEY and CDR2 as SVGEGT. For the CDR3, the DNA is TGTGCCAGCAGCGATGACAGGGTGGGCAATCAGCCCCAGCATTTT. Translated, it gives CASSDDRVGNQPQHF.

The chain uses TRBV19 and TRBJ1-1; 7 bases map to TRBD1. Germline CDR1 and CDR2: LNHDA and SQIVND (reference sequence). The junction had 15 bases not matched to a gene; V was cut back by 10 bases and J by 4 bases. This CDR3 is 15 amino acids long. CDR3 region: CATVTRGLLSTEAFF. The CDR3 DNA is TGTGCCACCGTTACGAGGGGGCTTTTGAGCACTGAAGCTTTCTTT.

This CDR3 is CSVEDWTVSTDTQYF. CDR3 sequence (DNA): TGCAGCGTTGAAGACTGGACAGTCAGCACAGATACGCAGTATTTT. The chain employs TRBV29-1 and TRBJ2-3; weak D call: TRBD1 (6 bases). This CDR3 is 15 amino acids long. Germline CDR1 reads SQVTM; CDR2 reads ANQGSEA. Trimming left V 0 bases short and J 0 bases short, with 10 bases between.

J is TRBJ1-2 and V is TRBV7-9; possible D gene TRBD1, 6 bases. Germline V gene data show CDR1 as SEHNR and CDR2 as FQNEAQ (reference sequence). The V gene lost 7 bases and the J gene lost 4 bases, with 10 bases spanning the gap. The CDR3 length is 12 residues. The CDR3, as DNA: TGTGCCAGCAACACAGGGACCTATGGCTACACCTTC. It specifies CASNTGTYGYTF. Filled out from reference TRBV7-9 and TRBJ1-2, the complete variable domain reads DTGVSQNPRHKITKRGQNVTFRCDPISEHNRLYWYRQTLGQGPEFLTYFQNEAQLEKSRLLSDRFSAERPKGSFSTLEIQRTEQGDSAMYLCASNTGTYGYTFGSGTRLTVV.

The gene calls are TRBV19 and TRBJ1-6; TRBD1 might be the D (5 bases). From germline, CDR1 is LNHDA and CDR2 SQIVND (reference sequence). This CDR3 has 15 residues. Trimming removed 5 bases at V and 9 bases at J, with 17 bases between. CDR3 sequence (DNA): TGTGCCAGTAGTCCCTTAAGGGGAGCGGGTTCACCCCTCCACTTT. This translates into CASSPLRGAGSPLHF.

V gene TRBV27 combines with J gene TRBJ2-2; 9 nucleotides line up with TRBD1. Germline V CDR1 and CDR2: MNHEY, SMNVEV (reference sequence). Unmatched junction bases numbered 8, after V lost 6 bases and J lost 3 bases. CDR3 length: 16 amino acids. DNA of the CDR3: TGTGCCAGCAGAACAGAGACAGGGGGATACACCGGGGAGCTGTTTTTT. As protein: CASRTETGGYTGELFF.

V gene TRBV9 combines with J gene TRBJ1-4; 7 bases line up with TRBD1. The CDR3 is made up of 15 amino acids. Germline CDR1 is SGDLS and CDR2 is YYNGEE. V was pared by 4 bases and J by 3 bases, with 6 bases of the junction left unmatched. The DNA of the CDR3 is TGTGCCAGCAGCCAGGGGGACGGGGCTAATGAAAAACTGTTTTTT. Residues: CASSQGDGANEKLFF.

This clone was counted only a few times. J is TRBJ1-5 and V is TRBV19, with 10 bases fitting TRBD1. The V segment lost 5 bases and the J segment 6 bases; nucleotides outside the gene matches: 7. This CDR3 spans 15 amino acids. The germline CDR1 and CDR2 sequences are LNHDA and SQIVND (reference sequence). The CDR3 spells CASSYGTGVSQPQHF. The CDR3 region has the DNA TGTGCCAGTAGTTACGGGACAGGGGTTAGTCAGCCCCAGCATTTT.

The V call is TRBV6-5, the J call TRBJ1-6; no firm D call. The CDR3 length is 14 residues. The V gene's germline CDR1 is MNHEY and CDR2 SVGAGI. V dropped 2 bases and J dropped 9 bases, with 11 bases sitting between them. CDR3 sequence (DNA): TGTGCCAGCAGTTACAATAGGGATGGTTCACCCCTCCACTTT. It specifies CASSYNRDGSPLHF.

The chain couples TRBV15 to TRBJ1-3; the D is unclear. Germline V gene lookup returns CDR1 LNHNV and CDR2 YYDKDF (reference sequence). CDR3 size: 15 residues. V was cut by 0 bases and J by 0 bases, with 6 bases left in between. The CDR3 nucleotides are TGTGCCACCAGCAGAGATAGAAGCTCTGGAAACACCATATATTTT. Translating gives CATSRDRSSGNTIYF.

The gene calls are TRBV7-2 and TRBJ2-6; D may be TRBD2 (6 bases). The CDR3 contains 17 residues. CDR1 and CDR2 from the germline V gene are SGHTA and FQGNSA. Trimming removed 5 bases at V and 2 bases at J, with 16 bases between. The CDR3 reads CASSPGAGRAGANVLTF. The CDR3, as DNA: TGTGCCAGCAGCCCGGGAGCAGGTAGGGCTGGGGCCAACGTCCTGACTTTC.

In its sample, this clone was seen once. The V and J genes are TRBV6-4 and TRBJ2-3, with TRBD2 identical over 8 bases. The CDR3 spans 15 residues. CDR1 is MRHNA and CDR2 is SNTAGT in the germline V gene. V shed 0 bases, J shed 5 bases, and the junction held 4 bases outside the gene matches. CDR3 in amino acids: CASSDSGGGRDTQYF. In DNA form, the CDR3 reads TGTGCCAGCAGTGACTCGGGCGGGGGGAGAGATACGCAGTATTTT.

The gene calls are TRBV29-1 and TRBJ2-3, with 16 bases identical to TRBD2. V lost 3 bases to trimming and J lost 6 bases; unmatched junction nucleotides: 0. In germline, CDR1 is SQVTM, CDR2 ANQGSEA. CDR3 length: 14 residues. The DNA for the CDR3 is TGCAGCGTTGAGGGACTAGCGGGAGGGGATACGCAGTATTTT. Amino acids: CSVEGLAGGDTQYF.

This rearrangement joins TRBV13 to TRBJ1-2; the D is unclear. Germline CDR1 reads PRHDT; CDR2 reads FYEKMQ (reference sequence). There are 15 residues in the CDR3. Trimming removed 0 bases from V and 4 bases from J, with 12 bases in between. The CDR3 DNA is TGTGCCAGCAGCTTAGGCCGGAACAGTTTCTATGGCTACACCTTC. This codes for CASSLGRNSFYGYTF. Full variable domain (missing parts from reference TRBV13 and TRBJ1-2): AAGVIQSPRHLIKEKRETATLKCYPIPRHDTVYWYQQGPGQDPQFLISFYEKMQSDKGSIPDRFSAQQFSDYHSELNMSSLELGDSALYFCASSLGRNSFYGYTFGSGTRLTVV.

The V gene is TRBV7-2, the J gene TRBJ1-2; D is undetermined. Trimming removed 1 base from V and 2 bases from J, with 14 bases in between. The CDR3 is made up of 16 amino acids. The germline gives CDR1 SGHTA, CDR2 FQGNSA. CDR3 bases: TGTGCCAGCAGCTTAGTGGCCGGGCTGACCAACTATGGCTACACCTTC. Its protein product is CASSLVAGLTNYGYTF.

The chain couples TRBV7-3 to TRBJ2-7; a possible D gene is TRBD1 (6 bases). The CDR3 has 14 amino acids. Looked up from germline, CDR1 is SGHTA and CDR2 is FQGTGA. V lost 0 bases to trimming and J lost 0 bases, with 6 bases between them. DNA for the CDR3: TGTGCCAGCAGCTTAACAGGGGGCTCCTACGAGCAGTACTTC. Translated: CASSLTGGSYEQYF.